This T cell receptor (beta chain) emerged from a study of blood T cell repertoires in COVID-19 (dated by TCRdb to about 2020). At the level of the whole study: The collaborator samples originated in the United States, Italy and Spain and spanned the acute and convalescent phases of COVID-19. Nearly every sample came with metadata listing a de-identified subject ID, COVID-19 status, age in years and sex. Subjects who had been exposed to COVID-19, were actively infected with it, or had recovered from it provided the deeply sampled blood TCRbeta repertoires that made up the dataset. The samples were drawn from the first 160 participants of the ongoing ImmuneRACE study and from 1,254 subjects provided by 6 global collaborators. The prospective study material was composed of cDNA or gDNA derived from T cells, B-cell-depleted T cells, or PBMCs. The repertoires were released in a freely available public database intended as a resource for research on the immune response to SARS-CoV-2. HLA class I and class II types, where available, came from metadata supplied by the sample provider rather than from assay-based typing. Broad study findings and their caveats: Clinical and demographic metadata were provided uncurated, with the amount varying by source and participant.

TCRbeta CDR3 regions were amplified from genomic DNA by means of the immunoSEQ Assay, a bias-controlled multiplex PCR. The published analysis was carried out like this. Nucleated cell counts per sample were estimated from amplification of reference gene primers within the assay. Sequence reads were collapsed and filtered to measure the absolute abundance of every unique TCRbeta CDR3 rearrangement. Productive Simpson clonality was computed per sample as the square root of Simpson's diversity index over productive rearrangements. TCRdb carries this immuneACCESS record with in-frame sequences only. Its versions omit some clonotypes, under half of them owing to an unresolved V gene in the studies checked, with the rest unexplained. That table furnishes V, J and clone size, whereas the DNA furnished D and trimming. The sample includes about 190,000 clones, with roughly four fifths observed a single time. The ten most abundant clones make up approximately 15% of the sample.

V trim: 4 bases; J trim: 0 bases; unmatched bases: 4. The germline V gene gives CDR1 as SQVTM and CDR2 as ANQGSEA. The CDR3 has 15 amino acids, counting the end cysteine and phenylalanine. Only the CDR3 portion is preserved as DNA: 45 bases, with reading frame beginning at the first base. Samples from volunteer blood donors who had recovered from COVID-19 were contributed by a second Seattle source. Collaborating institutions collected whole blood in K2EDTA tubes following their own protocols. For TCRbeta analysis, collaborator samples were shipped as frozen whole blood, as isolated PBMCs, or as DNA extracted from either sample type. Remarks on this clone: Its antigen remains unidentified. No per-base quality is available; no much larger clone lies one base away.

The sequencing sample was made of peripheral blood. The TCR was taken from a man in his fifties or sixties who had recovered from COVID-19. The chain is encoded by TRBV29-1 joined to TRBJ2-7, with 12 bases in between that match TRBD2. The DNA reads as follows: TGCAGCGTTGTTGGGACTAGCGGGTACTCCTACGAGCAGTACTTC. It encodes CSVVGTSGYSYEQYF.